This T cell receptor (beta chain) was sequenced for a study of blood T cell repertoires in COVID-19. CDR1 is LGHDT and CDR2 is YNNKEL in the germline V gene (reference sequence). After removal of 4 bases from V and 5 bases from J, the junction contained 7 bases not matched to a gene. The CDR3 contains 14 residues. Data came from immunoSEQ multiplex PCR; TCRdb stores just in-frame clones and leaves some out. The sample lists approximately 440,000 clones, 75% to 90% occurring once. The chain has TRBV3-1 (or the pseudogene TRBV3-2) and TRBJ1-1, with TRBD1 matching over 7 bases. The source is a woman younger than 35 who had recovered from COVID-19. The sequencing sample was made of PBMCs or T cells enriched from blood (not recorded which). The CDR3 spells CASSLEGARTEAFF. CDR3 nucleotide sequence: TGTGCCAGCAGCCTCGAGGGGGCGCGGACTGAAGCTTTCTTT.